A single sample is the source of the 10 T cell receptor beta chains below, sequenced in a study of T cells in Graves' hyperthyroidism and ophthalmopathy. The source material, RNA transcripts, was used to amplify TCR beta CDR3 regions. In the first-round RT-PCR of the TCR CDR3, the HTBI primer set was used. One entry per CDR3 protein results from TCRdb running MiXCR on the multiplex PCR reads. Here the sample spans some 550,000 distinct CDR3 sequences, around 20% being singletons. The sequencing input was blood. Source of these receptors: a man younger than 30 with Graves' hyperthyroidism.

This clonotype was counted at least ten times. V usage is TRBV19 and J usage is TRBJ1-3, with D uncertain. CDR1 and CDR2 (germline): LNHDA, SQIVND (reference sequence). The CDR3 has 13 residues. With 7 bases removed from V and 1 base from J, the gap between germline ends came to 8 bases. The CDR3 is CASNDNSGNTIYF. CDR3 bases: TGTGCCAGTAACGACAATTCTGGAAACACCATATATTTT.

This clonotype was seen many times. The chain carries TRBV13 and TRBJ2-7, with no clear D. Germline assignment: CDR1 PRHDT and CDR2 FYEKMQ (reference sequence). The CDR3 has 14 amino acids. The V and J ends lost 6 bases and 1 base respectively, with 13 bases between them. The CDR3 DNA reads TGTGCCAGCAGTTTGGCAGACGGATCCTACGAGCAGTACTTC. Residues: CASSLADGSYEQYF.

This clonotype appeared a single time. The chain combines TRBV19 with TRBJ1-5; D ambiguous. Trimming took 7 bases from V and 0 from J, leaving 10 bases between them. Per germline, CDR1 LNHDA and CDR2 SQIVND (reference sequence). The CDR3 length is 14 residues. Here the CDR3 reads CASTWGYSNQPQHF. The CDR3 DNA reads as TGTGCCAGTACTTGGGGATATAGCAATCAGCCCCAGCATTTT.

This clonotype showed up many times. The chain combines TRBV20-1 with TRBJ2-7, with D uncertain. This CDR3 is 12 amino acids long. Germline V gene data show CDR1 as DFQATT and CDR2 as SNEGSKA (reference sequence). Trimming took off 4 bases at V and 5 bases at J, with 12 bases between the two ends. CDR3 nucleotide sequence: TGCAGTGCTAAAGGGCTTGGAAACGAGCAGTACTTC. It encodes CSAKGLGNEQYF.

This clonotype has ten or more counts. J is TRBJ1-2 and V is TRBV6-1, with D possibly being TRBD1 (6 bases). Germline CDR1 reads MNHNS; CDR2 reads SASEGT. The V and J ends lost 6 bases and 7 bases respectively, with 24 bases between them. CDR3 length: 16 amino acids. Here the CDR3 reads CASRTIRTDGGIGYTF. The DNA of the CDR3 is TGTGCCAGCAGGACGATCCGGACAGATGGTGGGATTGGCTACACCTTC.

Concerning this clonotype: Lacking the conserved final phenylalanine or tryptophan, this CDR3 likely reflects a read error. The genes are TRBV6-5 and TRBJ2-2; 7 bases are shared with TRBD1. The CDR3 runs to 15 residues. Germline V CDR1 and CDR2: MNHEY, SVGAGI. Trimming took 2 bases from V and 1 from J; bases not matched to a gene: 1. CDR3 loop: CASSYGTENTGELFY. CDR3 coding DNA: TGTGCCAGCAGTTACGGGACAGAGAACACCGGGGAGCTGTTTTAT.

The table lists this clonotype with many counts. The V gene is TRBV7-8, the J gene TRBJ2-7, with 11 nucleotides matching TRBD2. Germline lookup yields CDR1 SGHVS and CDR2 FQNEAQ. This CDR3 region has 16 residues. V dropped 3 bases and J dropped 3; count of bases not matched to a gene: 7. The CDR3 loop reads CASSFDTSGGLYEQYF. The DNA for the CDR3 is TGTGCCAGCAGCTTCGACACTAGCGGGGGCCTCTACGAGCAGTACTTC.

The V call is TRBV20-1, the J call TRBJ1-1; D is uncertain. Per the germline V gene, CDR1 is DFQATT and CDR2 is SNEGSKA (reference sequence). The CDR3 length is 13 residues. V was shortened by 1 base and J by 1 base, with 7 bases between the two germline ends. In nucleotides, the CDR3 is TGCAGTGCTAGAGTGACACCGAACACTGAAGCTTTCTTT. Translation: CSARVTPNTEAFF.

This sequence joins TRBV4-1 and TRBJ1-2, with 8 positions matching TRBD1. The CDR3 is 14 amino acids. The junction had 3 bases not matched to a gene; V was cut back by 3 bases and J by 3 bases. Germline CDR1 is MGHRA and CDR2 is YSYEKL. The CDR3 reads CASSHGQGDYGYTF. CDR3 nucleotide sequence: TGCGCCAGCAGCCATGGACAGGGCGACTATGGCTACACCTTC.

Of note for this clonotype: This may arise from a read error, as a much more abundant clone is one base away. The J gene is TRBJ2-6, the V gene TRBV15; D unclear. This CDR3 contains 14 residues. Trimming stripped 1 base from V and 4 bases from J, with 5 bases between. CDR1 and CDR2 (germline): LNHNV, YYDKDF (reference sequence). In DNA, the CDR3 is TGTGCCACCAGCAGAGTGGCGGGGGCCAACGTCCTGACTTTC. This gives the protein CATSRVAGANVLTF.